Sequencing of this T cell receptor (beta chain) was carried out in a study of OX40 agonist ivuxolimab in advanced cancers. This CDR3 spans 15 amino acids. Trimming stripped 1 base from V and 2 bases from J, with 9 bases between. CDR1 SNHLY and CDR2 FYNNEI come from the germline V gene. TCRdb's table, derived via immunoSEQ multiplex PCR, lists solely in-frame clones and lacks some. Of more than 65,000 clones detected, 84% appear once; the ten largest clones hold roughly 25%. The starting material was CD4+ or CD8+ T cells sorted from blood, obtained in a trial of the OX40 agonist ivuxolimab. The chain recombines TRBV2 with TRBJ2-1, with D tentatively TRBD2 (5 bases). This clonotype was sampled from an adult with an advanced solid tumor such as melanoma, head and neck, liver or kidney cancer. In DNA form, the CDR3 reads TGTGCCAGCAGTGAAGGGCTAGCTGCCTACAATGAGCAGTTCTTC. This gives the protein CASSEGLAAYNEQFF. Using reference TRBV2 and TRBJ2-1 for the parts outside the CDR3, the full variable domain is EPEVTQTPSHQVTQMGQEVILRCVPISNHLYFYWYRQILGQKVEFLVSFYNNEISEKSEIFDDQFSVERPDGSNFTLKIRSTKLEDSAMYFCASSEGLAAYNEQFFGPGTRLTVL.